A single sample is the source of the 13 T cell receptor beta chains below, sequenced in a study of T cells expressing NK-cell markers (dated by TCRdb to 2018 to 2020). Library generation was performed with 5' RACE. Sequencing took place on an Illumina HiSeq 2000. TCRdb reprocessed the reads into one record per CDR3 protein sequence, lacking DNA. The data table for this sample lists some 600,000 distinct CDR3 sequences. Clones ranked in the top ten supply roughly 3.6% of the sample. Sequences were obtained from blood T cells: a sorted CD56 or NKG2C T cell subset, CD4+ or CD8+ T cells, or bulk PBMC T cells (not recorded which). The receptors were sampled from a man in his late teens or twenties in good health. Donor details come from another sample of the same person, matched by shared clones.

V and J are TRBV3-1 and TRBJ2-1; the TCRdb call, TRBD1, lacks DNA for checking. This CDR3 region has 15 residues. Germline CDR1 and CDR2: LGHDT and YNNKEL (reference sequence). The CDR3 sequence is CASSQGAGPYNEQFF.

This chain joins TRBV20-1 and TRBJ2-5; without DNA, the TCRdb call of TRBD2 cannot be checked. The CDR3 has 16 amino acids. CDR1 and CDR2 from the germline V gene are DFQATT and SNEGSKA (reference sequence). The CDR3 is CSARDPGGEYQETQYF.

The chain carries TRBV6-6 and TRBJ1-2. Germline loops: CDR1 MNHNY, CDR2 SVGAGI (reference sequence). CDR3 length: 12 residues. The chain's CDR3 is CASSGPAKGYTF.

This chain uses TRBV5-1 with TRBJ2-3; TCRdb's D call, TRBD2, is unchecked because there is no DNA. Germline V gene lookup returns CDR1 SGHRS and CDR2 YFSETQ. The CDR3 is 16 amino acids. The CDR3 sequence is CASSLERLAGDVTQYF.

The chain carries TRBV7-2 and TRBJ1-1; TCRdb gives TRBD1 as the D gene, but with no DNA this cannot be confirmed. From germline, CDR1 is SGHTA and CDR2 FQGNSA. The CDR3 consists of 13 residues. The CDR3 loop is CASIPSGGTEAFF.

The chain's CDR3 is CASSQDGYKQFF. V usage is TRBV4-1 and J usage is TRBJ2-1. In germline, CDR1 is MGHRA, CDR2 YSYEKL. The CDR3 consists of 12 residues.

This chain connects TRBV14 to TRBJ1-4. Germline V gene lookup returns CDR1 SGHDN and CDR2 FVKESK. The CDR3 is 15 residues long. CDR3 amino acids: CASSHQTGTNEKLFF.

The genes are TRBV23-1 and TRBJ2-1. TRBV23-1 has ORF status, its function being uncertain. The CDR3 loop spans 12 amino acids. The CDR3 sequence is CASSRKDNEQFF.

The rearrangement links TRBV29-1 to TRBJ2-1; TCRdb indicates TRBD2, and absent DNA this call remains unverified. The CDR3 loop spans 17 amino acids. From germline, CDR1 is SQVTM and CDR2 ANQGSEA. The CDR3 sequence: CSVVGLAGGQSYNEQFF.

This chain links TRBV7-2 with TRBJ2-1; with no DNA, the TCRdb D assignment of TRBD1 cannot be verified. The length of the CDR3 is 13 residues. The germline CDR1 and CDR2 sequences are SGHTA and FQGNSA. The CDR3 is CASSRDRGNEQFF.

V is TRBV20-1 and J is TRBJ2-5; lacking DNA, the TRBD1 call made by TCRdb goes unchecked. Germline assignment: CDR1 DFQATT and CDR2 SNEGSKA (reference sequence). The CDR3 consists of 15 residues. The CDR3: CSARTRGGPRETQYF.

The chain has TRBV2 and TRBJ1-4; as DNA is missing, the TRBD1 call by TCRdb cannot be tested. The CDR3 sequence is 13 residues long. Germline assignment: CDR1 SNHLY and CDR2 FYNNEI. The CDR3 reads CASTRQINEKLFF. Variable domain in full (rest from reference TRBV2 and TRBJ1-4): EPEVTQTPSHQVTQMGQEVILRCVPISNHLYFYWYRQILGQKVEFLVSFYNNEISEKSEIFDDQFSVERPDGSNFTLKIRSTKLEDSAMYFCASTRQINEKLFFGSGTQLSVL.

The chain is built from TRBV15 and TRBJ2-7; TCRdb lists TRBD1, though no DNA is available to test this call. CDR1 and CDR2 (germline): LNHNV, YYDKDF (reference sequence). The CDR3 is 14 residues long. CDR3 sequence reads: CATAPGRLSYEQYF.